This TCR beta chain was sequenced during a study of patients and donors after allogeneic stem cell transplantation. The length of the CDR3 is 13 residues. Germline V gene data show CDR1 as SGHNT and CDR2 as YENEEA. Trimming removed 1 base at V and 10 bases at J, with 13 bases between. This clonotype was seen more than once but under ten times. Via MiXCR, TCRdb re-called the RT-PCR reads, giving one row per CDR3 protein. The sample yields over 200,000 distinct CDR3 sequences, 38% seen once. This receptor was taken from a human donor who was either an allogeneic HSCT recipient or a stem cell or donor lymphocyte infusion donor (not recorded which). It is not recorded whose cells these are; they may come from a transplant donor. The chain carries TRBV11-3 and TRBJ1-1; weak D call: TRBD1 (5 bases). Sequencing was carried out using blood, either unsorted or a sorted T cell fraction (not recorded which). The CDR3 loop is CASSLGAQGRAFF. CDR3 DNA: TGTGCCAGCAGCTTAGGAGCCCAGGGACGAGCTTTCTTT.